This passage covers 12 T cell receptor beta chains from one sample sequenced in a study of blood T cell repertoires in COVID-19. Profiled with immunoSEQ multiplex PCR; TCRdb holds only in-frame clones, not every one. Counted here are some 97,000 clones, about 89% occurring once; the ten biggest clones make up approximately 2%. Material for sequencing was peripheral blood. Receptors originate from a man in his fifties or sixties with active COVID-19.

The CDR3 region has the DNA TGTGCCAGCAGTTACTCTGGCAGTACCACAGATACGCAGTATTTT. Protein: CASSYSGSTTDTQYF. The rearrangement joins TRBV6-5 to TRBJ2-3; D is uncertain. The germline gives CDR1 MNHEY, CDR2 SVGAGI. The CDR3 spans 15 residues. Trimming took 0 bases from V and 2 from J, leaving 9 bases between them.

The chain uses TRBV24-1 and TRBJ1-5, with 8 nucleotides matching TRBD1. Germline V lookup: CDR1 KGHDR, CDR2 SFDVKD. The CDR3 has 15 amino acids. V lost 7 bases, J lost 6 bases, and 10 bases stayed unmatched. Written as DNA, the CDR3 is TGTGCCACCAGCCAATCAGGGGGCGCGGGTCAGCCCCAGCATTTT. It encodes CATSQSGGAGQPQHF.

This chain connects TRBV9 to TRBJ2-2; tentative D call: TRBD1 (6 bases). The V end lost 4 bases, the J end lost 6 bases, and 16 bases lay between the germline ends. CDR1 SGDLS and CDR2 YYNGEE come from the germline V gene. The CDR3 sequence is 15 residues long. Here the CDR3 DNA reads TGTGCCAGCAGCCCCCGGGTACAGGGATCCGGGGAGCTGTTTTTT. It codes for CASSPRVQGSGELFF.

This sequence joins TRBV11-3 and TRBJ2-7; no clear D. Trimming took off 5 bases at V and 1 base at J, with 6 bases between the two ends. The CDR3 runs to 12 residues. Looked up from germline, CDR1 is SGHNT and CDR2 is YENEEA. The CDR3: CASSHSSYEQYV. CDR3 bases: TGTGCCAGCAGCCACAGTTCCTACGAGCAGTACGTC.

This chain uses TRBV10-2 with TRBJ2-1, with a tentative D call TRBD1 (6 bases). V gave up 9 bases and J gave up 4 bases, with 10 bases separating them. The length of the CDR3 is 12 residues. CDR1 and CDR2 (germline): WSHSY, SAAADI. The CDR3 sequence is CASGGQYNEQFF. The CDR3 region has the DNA TGCGCCAGTGGGGGACAATACAATGAGCAGTTCTTC.

The CDR3 sequence is CASSHWTGKNTEAFF. The CDR3 nucleotides are TGTGCCAGCAGCCACTGGACAGGGAAGAACACTGAAGCTTTCTTT. This rearrangement joins TRBV3-1 (or the pseudogene TRBV3-2) to TRBJ1-1; 8 nucleotides line up with TRBD1. Trimming cost V 3 bases and J 1 base; bases outside gene matches: 4. The germline V gene has CDR1 LGHDT and CDR2 YNNKEL (reference sequence). This CDR3 has 15 residues.

Written as DNA, the CDR3 is TGTGCCAGCAGTGAAGCTGGCAGGTCGTGGGGCTACACCTTC. This translates into CASSEAGRSWGYTF. The chain couples TRBV6-1 to TRBJ1-2; D gene uncertain. Germline lookup yields CDR1 MNHNS and CDR2 SASEGT. This CDR3 is built from 14 residues. The V gene lost 0 bases and the J gene lost 8 bases, with 13 bases spanning the gap.

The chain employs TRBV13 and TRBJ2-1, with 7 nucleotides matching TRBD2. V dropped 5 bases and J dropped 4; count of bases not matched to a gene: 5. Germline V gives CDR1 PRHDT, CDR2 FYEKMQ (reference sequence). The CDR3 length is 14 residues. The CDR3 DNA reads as TGTGCCAGCAGCCTCGGGACTACATACAATGAGCAGTTCTTC. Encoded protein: CASSLGTTYNEQFF.

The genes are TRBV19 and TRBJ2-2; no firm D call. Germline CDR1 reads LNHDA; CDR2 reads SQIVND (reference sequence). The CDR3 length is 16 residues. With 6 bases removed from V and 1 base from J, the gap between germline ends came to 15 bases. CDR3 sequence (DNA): TGTGCCAGTAGGCGAGGAGAGACCTTGAACACCGGGGAGCTGTTTTTT. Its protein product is CASRRGETLNTGELFF. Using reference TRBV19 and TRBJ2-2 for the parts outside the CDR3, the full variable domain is DGGITQSPKYLFRKEGQNVTLSCEQNLNHDAMYWYRQDPGQGLRLIYYSQIVNDFQKGDIAEGYSVSREKKESFPLTVTSAQKNPTAFYLCASRRGETLNTGELFFGEGSRLTVL.

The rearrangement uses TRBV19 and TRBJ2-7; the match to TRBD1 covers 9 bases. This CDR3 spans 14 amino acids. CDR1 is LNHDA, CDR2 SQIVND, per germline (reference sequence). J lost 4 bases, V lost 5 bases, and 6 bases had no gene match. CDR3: CASSSTGGIYEQYF. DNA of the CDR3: TGTGCCAGTAGTTCGACAGGGGGGATTTACGAGCAGTACTTC.

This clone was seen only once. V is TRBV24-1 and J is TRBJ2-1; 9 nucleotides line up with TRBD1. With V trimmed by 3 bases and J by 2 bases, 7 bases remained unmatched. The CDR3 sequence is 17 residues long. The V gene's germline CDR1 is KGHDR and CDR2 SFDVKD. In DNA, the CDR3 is TGTGCCACCAGTGATCCAACCGGGACAGGGACCTACAATGAGCAGTTCTTC. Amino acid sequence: CATSDPTGTGTYNEQFF.

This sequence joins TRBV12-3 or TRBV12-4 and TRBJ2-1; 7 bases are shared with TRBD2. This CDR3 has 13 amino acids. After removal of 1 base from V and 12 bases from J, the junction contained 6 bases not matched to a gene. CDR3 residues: CASSLGMSGGQFF. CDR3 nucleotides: TGTGCCAGCAGTTTAGGCATGTCGGGAGGGCAGTTCTTC.